Listed below are T cell receptor beta chains from one sample, sequenced in a study of T cell changes during pregnancy in multiple sclerosis. Data came from immunoSEQ multiplex PCR; TCRdb stores just in-frame clones and leaves some out. The repertoire has tens of thousands of clones, roughly 90% of them found once; the top ten carry 3% to 4%. Here the sequenced sample was peripheral blood, taken in the first trimester of pregnancy. The source of these receptors is a female donor in good health, enrolled as a control in a pregnancy study. CDR3s include the opening cysteine and the closing phenylalanine or tryptophan. Fields, in order: V gene, J gene, CDR3 protein.

>TRBV9|TRBJ2-3
CASSVFRGTRGTDTQYF
>TRBV5-4|TRBJ1-2
CASSTGQGANYGYTF
>TRBV7-2|TRBJ1-3
CASSYRSGVSGNTIYF
>TRBV7-7|TRBJ2-5
CASSSLEGETQYF
>TRBV9|TRBJ2-6
CASSAPGQGSSSGANVLTF
>TRBV6-5|TRBJ2-7
CASSPPLAGEDEQYF
>TRBV11-2|TRBJ2-7
CASSLVEAHHEQYF
>TRBV14|TRBJ1-3
CASSPLLGNTIYF
>TRBV4-1|TRBJ2-7
CASSQDYLDSPREQYF
>TRBV29-1|TRBJ1-2
CSVEGTTNYGYTF
>TRBV7-2|TRBJ2-3
CASSLASTSARDTQYF
>TRBV5-5|TRBJ2-7
CASSSPTGSHEQYF
>TRBV5-6|TRBJ1-1
CASSLGGDTGRTEAFF
>TRBV28|TRBJ1-2
CASKSGTGERRGYGYTF
>TRBV25-1|TRBJ2-7
CASRYRGEQYF
>TRBV6-5|TRBJ1-2
CASSYFSIGQGPVTF
>TRBV28|TRBJ1-2
CASSLTGDRDYGYTF
>TRBV5-1|TRBJ1-1
CASSLGTGGFNTEAFF
>TRBV27|TRBJ2-7
CASSYKTGAYEQYF
>TRBV19|TRBJ2-5
CASSIGREGLGETQYF
>TRBV4-1|TRBJ2-7
CASSPTLTRGYEQYF
>TRBV21-1|TRBJ2-7
CASSGGGTSGSEQYF
>TRBV7-2|TRBJ2-5
CASSLARETQYF
>TRBV5-4|TRBJ2-6
CASSLARGAPGANVLTF
>TRBV5-4|TRBJ2-7
CASSPGGASGTHEQYF
>TRBV2|TRBJ2-5
CASTLDRVEGETQYF
>TRBV18|TRBJ2-1
CASSPSRLSARRVYNEQFF
>TRBV29-1|TRBJ1-2
CSVEGGQGGLGYTF
>TRBV12-5|TRBJ2-2
CASALGGLDTGELFF
>TRBV15|TRBJ2-5
CATSRVRFGREETQYF
>TRBV15|TRBJ2-5
CATSARTAASETQYF
>TRBV7-2|TRBJ1-4
CASSLPRQGINEKLFF
>TRBV7-9|TRBJ2-3
CASSQLSLTDTQYF
>TRBV30|TRBJ1-5
CAWSELPGAGGVGQPQHF
>TRBV19|TRBJ2-2
CASSTQWGDTGELFF
>TRBV7-9|TRBJ1-1
CASLPPYRGIGDTEAFF
>TRBV4-3|TRBJ2-1
CASSQERWGYYEQFF
>TRBV4-3|TRBJ1-2
CASSPSAGGGGYGYTF
>TRBV7-2|TRBJ2-3
CASSLDRGSDTQYF
>TRBV20-1|TRBJ1-1
CSPRGHTEAFF
>TRBV7-2|TRBJ2-1
CASSQELGAYNEQFF
>TRBV7-9|TRBJ2-1
CASSLAASGVNEQFF
>TRBV6-1|TRBJ1-1
CASSGQGYTEAFF
>TRBV5-4|TRBJ1-1
CASSSPDRGRTTEAFF
>TRBV4-2|TRBJ2-3
CASSQVGAHTDTQYF
>TRBV30|TRBJ1-1
CAWAKDSEAFF
>TRBV30|TRBJ1-2
CAGAGGVDGYTF
>TRBV11-3|TRBJ2-7
CASSLGGQGIDEQYF
>TRBV5-6|TRBJ1-2
CASSRGSYGYTF
>TRBV4-1|TRBJ2-1
CASSPGQGRENNEQFF
>TRBV19|TRBJ2-5
CASSIRRGTQETQYF
>TRBV5-1|TRBJ2-5
CASSWDLRETQYF
>TRBV7-2|TRBJ1-1
CASSSGGVHTEAFF